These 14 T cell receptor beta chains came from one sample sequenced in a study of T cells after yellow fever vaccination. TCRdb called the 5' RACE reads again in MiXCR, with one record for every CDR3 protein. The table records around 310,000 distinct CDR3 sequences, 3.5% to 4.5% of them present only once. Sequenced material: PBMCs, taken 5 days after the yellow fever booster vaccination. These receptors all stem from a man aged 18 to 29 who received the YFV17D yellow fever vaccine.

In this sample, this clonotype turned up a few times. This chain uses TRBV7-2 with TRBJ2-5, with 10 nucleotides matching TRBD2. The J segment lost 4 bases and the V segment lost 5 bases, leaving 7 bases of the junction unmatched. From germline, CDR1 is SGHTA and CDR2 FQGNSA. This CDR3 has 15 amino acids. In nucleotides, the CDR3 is TGTGCCAGCAGCACCAAGCGGGGGGGCGGAGAGACCCAGTACTTC. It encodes CASSTKRGGGETQYF.

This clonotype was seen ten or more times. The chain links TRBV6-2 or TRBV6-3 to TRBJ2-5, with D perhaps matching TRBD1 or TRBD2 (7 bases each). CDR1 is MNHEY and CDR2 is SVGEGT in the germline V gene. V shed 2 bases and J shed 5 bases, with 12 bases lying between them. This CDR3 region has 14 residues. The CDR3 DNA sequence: TGTGCCAGCAGTTACCTCCAGGGGGGGGAGACCCAGTACTTC. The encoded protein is CASSYLQGGETQYF.

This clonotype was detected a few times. CDR3 DNA sequence: TGTGCCAGCAGCCAAGACCGGACACCGAACACCGGGGAGCTGTTTTTT. Translated: CASSQDRTPNTGELFF. The chain couples TRBV14 to TRBJ2-2, with D perhaps TRBD1 (5 bases). Trimming pared 0 bases from V and 0 bases from J, leaving 8 bases between. The CDR3 is 16 amino acids. The germline V gene has CDR1 SGHDN and CDR2 FVKESK.

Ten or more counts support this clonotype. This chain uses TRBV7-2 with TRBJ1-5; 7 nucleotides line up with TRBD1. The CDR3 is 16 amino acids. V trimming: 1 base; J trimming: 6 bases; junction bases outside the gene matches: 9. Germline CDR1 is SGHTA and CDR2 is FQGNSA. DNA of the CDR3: TGTGCCAGCAGCTTAGAAACAGGGGCTACCGGTCAGCCCCAGCATTTT. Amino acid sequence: CASSLETGATGQPQHF.

The CDR3 nucleotides read TGTGCCAGCACTGGACAGGAAGAGACCCAGTACTTC. It encodes CASTGQEETQYF. This chain joins TRBV2 and TRBJ2-5; 7 bases are a match to TRBD1. The V segment lost 7 bases and the J segment 3 bases; nucleotides outside the gene matches: 2. The CDR3 is 12 residues long. Germline values: CDR1 SNHLY, CDR2 FYNNEI. The full variable domain, completed using reference TRBV2 and TRBJ2-5, is EPEVTQTPSHQVTQMGQEVILRCVPISNHLYFYWYRQILGQKVEFLVSFYNNEISEKSEIFDDQFSVERPDGSNFTLKIRSTKLEDSAMYFCASTGQEETQYFGPGTRLLVL.

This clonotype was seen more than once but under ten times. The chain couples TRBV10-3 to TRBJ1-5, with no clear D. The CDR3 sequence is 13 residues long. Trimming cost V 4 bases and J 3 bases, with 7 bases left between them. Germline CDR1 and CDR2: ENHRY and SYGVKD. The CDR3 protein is CAISAADNQPQHF. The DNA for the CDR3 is TGTGCCATCAGTGCCGCGGACAATCAGCCCCAGCATTTT.

The CDR3 bases are TGTGCCAGCAGCTTGACACGGAGGGGGGGGAATGAAAAACTGTTTTTT. Encoded protein: CASSLTRRGGNEKLFF. The genes are TRBV7-2 and TRBJ1-4; TRBD1 is a possible D gene (6 bases). From germline, CDR1 is SGHTA and CDR2 FQGNSA. Trimming removed 3 bases from V and 5 bases from J, with 16 bases in between. The CDR3 loop spans 16 amino acids.

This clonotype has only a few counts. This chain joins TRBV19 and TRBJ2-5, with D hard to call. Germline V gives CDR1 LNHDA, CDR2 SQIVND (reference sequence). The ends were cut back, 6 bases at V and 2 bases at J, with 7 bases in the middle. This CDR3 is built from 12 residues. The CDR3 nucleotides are TGTGCCAGTAGCACTAATCAAGAGACCCAGTACTTC. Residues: CASSTNQETQYF.

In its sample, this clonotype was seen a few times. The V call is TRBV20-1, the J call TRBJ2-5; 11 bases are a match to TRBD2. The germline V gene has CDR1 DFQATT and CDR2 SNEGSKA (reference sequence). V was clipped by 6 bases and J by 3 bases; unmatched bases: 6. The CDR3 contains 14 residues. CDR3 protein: CSAIAGGPKETQYF. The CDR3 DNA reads TGCAGTGCAATAGCGGGGGGGCCTAAAGAGACCCAGTACTTC.

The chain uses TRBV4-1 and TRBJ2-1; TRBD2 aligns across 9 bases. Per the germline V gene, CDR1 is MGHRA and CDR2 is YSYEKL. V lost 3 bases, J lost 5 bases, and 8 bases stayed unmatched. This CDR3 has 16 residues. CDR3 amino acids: CASSQLLAGINNEQFF. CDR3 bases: TGCGCCAGCAGCCAGCTCCTAGCGGGGATAAACAATGAGCAGTTCTTC.

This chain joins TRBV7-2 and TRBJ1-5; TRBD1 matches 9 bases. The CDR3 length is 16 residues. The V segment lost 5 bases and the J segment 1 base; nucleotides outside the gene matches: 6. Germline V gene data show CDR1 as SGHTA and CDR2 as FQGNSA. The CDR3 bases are TGTGCCAGCAGCCCCGGGACAGGGAACAGCAATCAGCCCCAGCATTTT. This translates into CASSPGTGNSNQPQHF.

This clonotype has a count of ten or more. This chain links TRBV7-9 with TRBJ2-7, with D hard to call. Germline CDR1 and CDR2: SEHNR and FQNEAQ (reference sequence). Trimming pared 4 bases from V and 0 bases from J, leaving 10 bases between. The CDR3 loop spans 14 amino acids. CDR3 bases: TGTGCCAGCAGCTCGACGACGGGCTCCTACGAGCAGTACTTC. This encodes CASSSTTGSYEQYF.

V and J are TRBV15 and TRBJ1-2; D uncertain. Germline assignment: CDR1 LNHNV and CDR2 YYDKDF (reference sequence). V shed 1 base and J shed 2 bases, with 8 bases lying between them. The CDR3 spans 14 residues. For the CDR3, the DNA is TGTGCCACCAGCAGAGGAGGGCTCAACTATGGCTACACCTTC. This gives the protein CATSRGGLNYGYTF.

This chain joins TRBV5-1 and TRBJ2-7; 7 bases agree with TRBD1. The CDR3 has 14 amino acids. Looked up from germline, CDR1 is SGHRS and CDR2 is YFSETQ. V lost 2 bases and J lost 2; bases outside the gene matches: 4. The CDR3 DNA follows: TGCGCCAGCAGCTTTTGGACAGGAACCTACGAGCAGTACTTC. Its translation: CASSFWTGTYEQYF. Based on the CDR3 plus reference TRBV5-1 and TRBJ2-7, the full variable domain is KAGVTQTPRYLIKTRGQQVTLSCSPISGHRSVSWYQQTPGQGLQFLFEYFSETQRNKGNFPGRFSGRQFSNSRSEMNVSTLELGDSALYLCASSFWTGTYEQYFGPGTRLTVT.